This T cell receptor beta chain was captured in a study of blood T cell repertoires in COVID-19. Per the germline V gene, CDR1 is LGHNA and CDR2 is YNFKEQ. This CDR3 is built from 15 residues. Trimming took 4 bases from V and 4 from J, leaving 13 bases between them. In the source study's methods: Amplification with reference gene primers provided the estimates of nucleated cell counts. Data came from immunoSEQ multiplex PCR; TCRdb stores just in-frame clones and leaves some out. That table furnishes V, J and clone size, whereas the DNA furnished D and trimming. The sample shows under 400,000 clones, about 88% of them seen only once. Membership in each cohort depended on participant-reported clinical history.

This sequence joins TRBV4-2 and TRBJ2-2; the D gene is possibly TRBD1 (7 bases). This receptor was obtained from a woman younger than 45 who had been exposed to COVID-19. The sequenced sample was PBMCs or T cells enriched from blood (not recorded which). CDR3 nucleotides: TGTGCCAGCAGCCGGGAGGACAGGCTCACCGGGGAGCTGTTTTTT. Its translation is CASSREDRLTGELFF.